These 2 T cell receptor beta chains were all obtained from the same sample, sequenced in a study of control samples from healthy donors and cancer patients. TCRdb's copy holds only in-frame clones and misses some; the assay was immunoSEQ multiplex PCR. The sample has about 83,000 clones; 91% are singletons. The sample was blood. The receptors shown here come from a man aged 25 to 40 in good health.

The V call is TRBV6-1, the J call TRBJ2-7, with TRBD2 as a possible D gene (5 bases). The length of the CDR3 is 12 residues. Germline CDR1 is MNHNS and CDR2 is SASEGT. The V and J ends lost 2 bases and 7 bases respectively, with 9 bases between them. The CDR3 DNA reads as TGTGCCAGCAGTGAATCTTGGAGGGAGCAGTACTTC. Amino acids: CASSESWREQYF.

The chain uses TRBV27 and TRBJ1-6; unclear D gene. The CDR3 covers 13 residues. The V end was cut by 3 bases, the J end by 10 bases, with 10 bases between. Germline lookup yields CDR1 MNHEY and CDR2 SMNVEV (reference sequence). The DNA of the CDR3 is TGTGCCAGCAGTTTCCAGCTTGGGTCACCCCTCCACTTT. As protein: CASSFQLGSPLHF.